This T cell receptor beta chain was found in a study of T cells in Graves' hyperthyroidism and ophthalmopathy. The overall study: Specimen type is peripheral blood, collected at initial diagnosis prior to any treatment. Overall study results and limits: The majority of expanded thyroid clonotypes above 0.001 also appeared in blood. Patients with ophthalmopathy were separated from those with stable hyperthyroidism by a 13 V-J model. Before onset, by a median of around six months, the model predicted ophthalmopathy.

Concerning this clonotype itself: Its specificity is unknown.

Authors of the study amplified TCR beta CDR3 regions from RNA transcripts. A first-round RT-PCR of the TCR CDR3 used the HTBI primer set. In TCRdb, the multiplex PCR reads were re-called with MiXCR into one record per CDR3 protein. The data show 340,000 or so distinct CDR3 sequences, with under 25% seen just once and 50% held by the top ten. V dropped 4 bases and J dropped 3; count of bases not matched to a gene: 7. The germline CDR1 and CDR2 sequences are DFQATT and SNEGSKA (reference sequence). The CDR3 spans 15 residues. V usage is TRBV20-1 and J usage is TRBJ2-1; 9 bases align to TRBD2. Material for sequencing was blood. The sequence derives from a woman in her 50s with Graves' hyperthyroidism. The CDR3 reads CSATPQTSGYNEQFF. In DNA, the CDR3 is TGCAGTGCTACGCCCCAGACTAGCGGCTACAATGAGCAGTTCTTC.